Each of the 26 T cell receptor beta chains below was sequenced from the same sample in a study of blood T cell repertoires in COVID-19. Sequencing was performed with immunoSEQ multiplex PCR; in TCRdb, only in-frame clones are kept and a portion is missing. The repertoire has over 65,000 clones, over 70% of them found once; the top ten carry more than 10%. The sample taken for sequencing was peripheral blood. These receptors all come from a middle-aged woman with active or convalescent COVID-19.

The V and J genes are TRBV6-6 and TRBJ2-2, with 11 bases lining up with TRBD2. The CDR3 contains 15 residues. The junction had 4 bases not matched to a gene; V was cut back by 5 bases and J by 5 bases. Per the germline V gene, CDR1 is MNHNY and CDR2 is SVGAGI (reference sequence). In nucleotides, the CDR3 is TGTGCCAGCAGTAGACTAGCGGGGCAGACCGGGGAGCTGTTTTTT. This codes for CASSRLAGQTGELFF.

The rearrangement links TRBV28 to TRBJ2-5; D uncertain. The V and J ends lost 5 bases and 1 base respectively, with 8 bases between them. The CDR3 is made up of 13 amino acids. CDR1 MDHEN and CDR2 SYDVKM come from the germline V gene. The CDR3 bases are TGTGCCAGCAGTCCCGGAGCCCAAGAGACCCAGTACTTC. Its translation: CASSPGAQETQYF.

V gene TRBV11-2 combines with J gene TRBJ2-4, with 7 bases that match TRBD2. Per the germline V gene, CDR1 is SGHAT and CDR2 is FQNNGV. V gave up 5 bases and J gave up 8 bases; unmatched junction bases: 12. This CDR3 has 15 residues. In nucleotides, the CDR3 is TGTGCCAGCAGCCGGGAGGAGTCGGGATCATACATTCAGTACTTC. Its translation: CASSREESGSYIQYF.

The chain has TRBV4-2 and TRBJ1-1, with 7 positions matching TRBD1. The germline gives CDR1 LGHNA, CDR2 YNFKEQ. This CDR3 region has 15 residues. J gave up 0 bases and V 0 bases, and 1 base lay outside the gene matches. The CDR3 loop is CASSQETGLNTEAFF. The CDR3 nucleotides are TGTGCCAGCAGCCAAGAGACAGGGCTGAACACTGAAGCTTTCTTT.

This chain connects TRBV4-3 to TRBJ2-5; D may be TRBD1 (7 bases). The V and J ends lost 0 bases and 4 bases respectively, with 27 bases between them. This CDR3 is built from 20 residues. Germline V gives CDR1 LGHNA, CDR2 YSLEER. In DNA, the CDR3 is TGCGCCAGCAGCCAAGAATTTGAACAGGGGAGGATTGGGACAAGAGAGACCCAGTACTTC. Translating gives CASSQEFEQGRIGTRETQYF.

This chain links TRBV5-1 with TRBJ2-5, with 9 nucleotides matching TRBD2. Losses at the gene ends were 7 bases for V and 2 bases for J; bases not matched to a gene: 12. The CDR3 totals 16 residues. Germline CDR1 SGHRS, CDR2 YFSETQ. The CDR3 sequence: CASRLRLAEIQETQYF. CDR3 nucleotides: TGCGCCAGCCGATTGCGACTAGCGGAGATTCAAGAGACCCAGTACTTC.

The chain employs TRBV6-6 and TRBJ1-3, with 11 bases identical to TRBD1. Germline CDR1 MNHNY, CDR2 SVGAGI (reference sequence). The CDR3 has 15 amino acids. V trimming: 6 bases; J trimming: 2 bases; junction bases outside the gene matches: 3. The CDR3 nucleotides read TGTGCCAGCAGAAAGGGACAGGGGGCTGGAAACACCATATATTTT. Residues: CASRKGQGAGNTIYF.

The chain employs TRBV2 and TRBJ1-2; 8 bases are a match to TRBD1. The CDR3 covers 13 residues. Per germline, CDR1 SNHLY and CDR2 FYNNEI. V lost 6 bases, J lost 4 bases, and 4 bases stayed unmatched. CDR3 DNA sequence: TGTGCCAGCAGGTCCAGGGGGCTCTATGGCTACACCTTC. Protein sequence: CASRSRGLYGYTF.

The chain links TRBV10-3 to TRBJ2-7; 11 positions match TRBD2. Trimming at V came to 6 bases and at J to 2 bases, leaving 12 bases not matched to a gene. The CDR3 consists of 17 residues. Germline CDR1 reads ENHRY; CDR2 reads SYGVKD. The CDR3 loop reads CAIRGGTSGKLAYEQYF. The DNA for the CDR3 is TGTGCCATCAGGGGGGGGACTAGCGGAAAACTCGCCTACGAGCAGTACTTC.

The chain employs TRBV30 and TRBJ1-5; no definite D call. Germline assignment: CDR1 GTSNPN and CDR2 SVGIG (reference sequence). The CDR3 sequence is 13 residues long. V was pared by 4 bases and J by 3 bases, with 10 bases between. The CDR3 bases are TGTGCCTGGAATCCCGGGTCCAATCAGCCCCAGCATTTT. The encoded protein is CAWNPGSNQPQHF.

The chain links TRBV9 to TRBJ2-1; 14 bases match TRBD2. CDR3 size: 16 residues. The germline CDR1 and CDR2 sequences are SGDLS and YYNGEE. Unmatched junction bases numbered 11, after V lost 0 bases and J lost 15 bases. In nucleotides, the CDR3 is TGTGCCAGCAGCGTAGGGAGGACTAGCGGGAGGTCCCCCCTGTTCTTC. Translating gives CASSVGRTSGRSPLFF.

The CDR3 spells CASSMSGSYEQYF. CDR3 DNA: TGTGCCAGTAGTATGAGCGGGAGTTACGAGCAGTACTTC. The V gene is TRBV19, the J gene TRBJ2-7, with TRBD2 matching 8 bases. This CDR3 has 13 residues. The germline CDR1 and CDR2 sequences are LNHDA and SQIVND (reference sequence). The V and J ends lost 3 bases and 4 bases, in that order; junction bases with no gene match: 2.

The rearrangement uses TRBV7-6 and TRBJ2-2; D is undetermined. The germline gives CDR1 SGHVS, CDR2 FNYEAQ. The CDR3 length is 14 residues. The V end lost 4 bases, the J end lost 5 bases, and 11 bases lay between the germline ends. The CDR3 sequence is CASSSQRMTGELFF. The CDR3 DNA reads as TGTGCCAGCAGCTCGCAGCGCATGACCGGGGAGCTGTTTTTT.

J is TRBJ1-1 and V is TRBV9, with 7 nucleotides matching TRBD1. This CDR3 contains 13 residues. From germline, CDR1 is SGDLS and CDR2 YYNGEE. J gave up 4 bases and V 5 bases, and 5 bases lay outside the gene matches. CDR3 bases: TGTGCCAGCAGTCCGACAGGGAGCACTGAAGCTTTCTTT. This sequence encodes CASSPTGSTEAFF.

The CDR3 loop is CASSLVGSSGNTIYF. CDR3 coding DNA: TGTGCCAGCAGCTTGGTGGGGAGCTCTGGAAACACCATATATTTT. This rearrangement joins TRBV5-6 to TRBJ1-3; D gene unclear. CDR1 is SGHDT and CDR2 is YYEEEE in the germline V gene. V dropped 0 bases and J dropped 0 bases, with 7 bases sitting between them. The CDR3 is 15 residues long.

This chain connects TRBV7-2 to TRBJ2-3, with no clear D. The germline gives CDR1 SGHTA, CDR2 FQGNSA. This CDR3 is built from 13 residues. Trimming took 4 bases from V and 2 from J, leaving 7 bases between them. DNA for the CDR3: TGTGCCAGCAGCTCGTACTACACAGATACGCAGTATTTT. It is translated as CASSSYYTDTQYF.

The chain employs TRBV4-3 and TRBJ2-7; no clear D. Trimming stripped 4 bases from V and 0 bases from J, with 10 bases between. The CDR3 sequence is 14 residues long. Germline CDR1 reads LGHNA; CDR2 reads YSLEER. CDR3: CASSRAIFSYEQYF. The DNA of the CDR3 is TGCGCCAGCAGCCGAGCTATCTTCTCCTACGAGCAGTACTTC.

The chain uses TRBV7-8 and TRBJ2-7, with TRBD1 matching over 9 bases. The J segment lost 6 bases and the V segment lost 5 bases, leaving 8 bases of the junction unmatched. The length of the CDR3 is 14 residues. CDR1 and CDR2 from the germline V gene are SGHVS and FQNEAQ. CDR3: CASSQNRGQSEQYF. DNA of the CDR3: TGTGCCAGCAGCCAAAACAGGGGGCAGAGCGAGCAGTACTTC.

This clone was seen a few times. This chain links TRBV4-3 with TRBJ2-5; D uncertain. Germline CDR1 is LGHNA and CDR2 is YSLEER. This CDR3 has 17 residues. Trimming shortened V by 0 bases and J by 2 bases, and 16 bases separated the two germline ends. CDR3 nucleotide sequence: TGCGCCAGCAGCCAAGATTTATTGACGACCGGGCAAGAGACCCAGTACTTC. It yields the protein CASSQDLLTTGQETQYF.

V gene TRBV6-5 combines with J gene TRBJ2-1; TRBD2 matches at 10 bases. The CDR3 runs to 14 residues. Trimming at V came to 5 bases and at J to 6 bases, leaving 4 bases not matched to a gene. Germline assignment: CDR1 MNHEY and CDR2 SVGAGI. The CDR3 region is CASSLAGDTNEQFF. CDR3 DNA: TGTGCCAGCAGTCTAGCGGGGGACACCAATGAGCAGTTCTTC.

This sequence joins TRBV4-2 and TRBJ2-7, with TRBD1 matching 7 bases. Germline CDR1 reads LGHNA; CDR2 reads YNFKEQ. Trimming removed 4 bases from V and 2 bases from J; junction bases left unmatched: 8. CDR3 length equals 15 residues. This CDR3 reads CASSPRTGGAYEQYF. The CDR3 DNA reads TGTGCCAGCAGCCCGAGGACAGGCGGCGCCTACGAGCAGTACTTC.

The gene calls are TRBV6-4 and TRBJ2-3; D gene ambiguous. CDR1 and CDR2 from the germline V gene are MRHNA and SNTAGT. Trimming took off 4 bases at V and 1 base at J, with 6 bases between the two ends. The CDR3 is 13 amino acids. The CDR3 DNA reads TGTGCCAGCAGTGTTTCGGGCACAGATACGCAGTATTTT. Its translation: CASSVSGTDTQYF.

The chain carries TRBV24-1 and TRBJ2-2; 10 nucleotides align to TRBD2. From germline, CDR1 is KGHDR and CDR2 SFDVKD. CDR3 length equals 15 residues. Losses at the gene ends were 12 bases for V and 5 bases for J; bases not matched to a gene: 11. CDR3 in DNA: TGTGCCGCCGCCCGCGAGACTAGCGGGACCGGGGAGCTGTTTTTT. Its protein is CAAARETSGTGELFF.

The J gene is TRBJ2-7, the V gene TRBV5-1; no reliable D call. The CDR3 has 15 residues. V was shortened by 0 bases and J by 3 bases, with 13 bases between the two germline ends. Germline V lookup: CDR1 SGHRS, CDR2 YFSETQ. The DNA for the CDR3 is TGCGCCAGCAGCTTGGAGTCTAGTAGAGACTACGAGCAGTACTTC. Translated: CASSLESSRDYEQYF.

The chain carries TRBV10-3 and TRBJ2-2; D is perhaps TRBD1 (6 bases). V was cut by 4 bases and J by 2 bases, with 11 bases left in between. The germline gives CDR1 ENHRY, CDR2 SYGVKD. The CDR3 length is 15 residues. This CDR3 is CAISGQAINTGELFF. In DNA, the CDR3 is TGTGCCATCAGTGGACAGGCGATAAACACCGGGGAGCTGTTTTTT.

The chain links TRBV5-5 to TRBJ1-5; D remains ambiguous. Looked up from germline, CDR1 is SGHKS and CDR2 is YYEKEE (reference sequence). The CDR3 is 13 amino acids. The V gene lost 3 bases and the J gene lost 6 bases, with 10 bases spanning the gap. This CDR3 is CASSSGVTQPQHF. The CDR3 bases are TGTGCCAGCAGCTCCGGGGTGACTCAGCCCCAGCATTTT.